These T cell receptor beta chains were read from a single sample in a study of naive and memory T cell subsets. TCRdb re-derived calls from the 5' RACE reads in MiXCR, one entry per CDR3 protein. Of over 45,000 distinct CDR3 sequences in the sample, around 8% are singletons; the top ten hold around 9.8%. These receptors were collected from a female donor in good health. Both conserved end residues are part of each CDR3. The D gene is left open where the match is weak. The size entry is marked missing in some rows and otherwise reads once, few, many or a size class.

D: -; J: TRBJ1-1; size: many; V: TRBV12-3/TRBV12-4; DNA: TGTGCCAGCAGACACGACAGGAACACTGAAGCTTTCTTT; CDR3: CASRHDRNTEAFF
D: TRBD2; J: TRBJ2-3; size: -; V: TRBV6-1; DNA: TGTGCCAGCAGAGTCAGCGGGGGGGCCGGCTCGGATACGCAGTATTTT; CDR3: CASRVSGGAGSDTQYF
D: -; J: TRBJ2-7; size: few; V: TRBV13; DNA: TGTGCCAGCAGCCGCCCATTAGCCTACGAGCAGTACTTC; CDR3: CASSRPLAYEQYF
D: -; J: TRBJ2-4; size: -; V: TRBV14; DNA: TGTGCCAGCAGCCGACATACGGGGGTGAAAGGGTTGGCCAAAAACATTCAGTACTTC; CDR3: CASSRHTGVKGLAKNIQYF
D: -; J: TRBJ2-3; size: once; V: TRBV28; DNA: TGTGCCAGCAGTTTCTCTGGTGAACAGGGGAGGGCAGATACGCAGTATTTT; CDR3: CASSFSGEQGRADTQYF
D: TRBD2; J: TRBJ2-5; size: few; V: TRBV7-2; DNA: TGTGCCAGCAGCCTAGGGACTATCCAAGAGACCCAGTACTTC; CDR3: CASSLGTIQETQYF
D: -; J: TRBJ1-1; size: many; V: TRBV7-2; DNA: TGTGCCAGCGGTGACAGACCGGCGACTGAAGCTTTCTTT; CDR3: CASGDRPATEAFF
D: -; J: TRBJ2-3; size: few; V: TRBV7-3; DNA: TGTGCCAGCAGCTTATCGGGCGGGGCACGCACAGATACGCAGTATTTT; CDR3: CASSLSGGARTDTQYF
D: TRBD2; J: TRBJ2-1; size: -; V: TRBV27; DNA: TGTGCCAGCCGGGGGGGGAGCGACTATGGCAATGAGCAGTTCTTC; CDR3: CASRGGSDYGNEQFF
D: -; J: TRBJ1-2; size: many; V: TRBV5-4; DNA: TGTGCCAGCAGCTCAAGCCAGGGGCAAAACTATGGCTACACCTTC; CDR3: CASSSSQGQNYGYTF
D: -; J: TRBJ2-7; size: -; V: TRBV3-1; DNA: TGTGCCAGCAGCCAAGATAGGGCAGGCGATCCCCTCTCCTACGAGCAGTACTTC; CDR3: CASSQDRAGDPLSYEQYF
D: -; J: TRBJ1-4; size: many; V: TRBV9; DNA: TGTGCCAGCAGCCGGAAAGCAACTAATGAAAAACTGTTTTTT; CDR3: CASSRKATNEKLFF
D: -; J: TRBJ1-2; size: -; V: TRBV23-1; DNA: TGCGCCAGCAGTACAATCGGGACCTTCTATGGCTACACCTTC; CDR3: CASSTIGTFYGYTF
D: -; J: TRBJ1-5; size: many; V: TRBV7-9; DNA: TGTGCCAGCAGCCCGGGGCGGGGAGGGGGGTACCAGCCCCAGCATTTT; CDR3: CASSPGRGGGYQPQHF
D: -; J: TRBJ2-1; size: few; V: TRBV4-2; DNA: TGTGCCAGCAGCCAAGATTTTTCGGCGAATGAGCAGTTCTTC; CDR3: CASSQDFSANEQFF
D: -; J: TRBJ1-5; size: many; V: TRBV6-2/TRBV6-3; DNA: TGTGCCAGCAGTGACTGGGGGGCTCAGCCCCAGCATTTT; CDR3: CASSDWGAQPQHF
D: -; J: TRBJ1-6; size: many; V: TRBV7-6; DNA: TGTGCCAGCAGCCCTTTGTCCGTGAGCTCCTATAATTCACCCCTCCACTTT; CDR3: CASSPLSVSSYNSPLHF
D: -; J: TRBJ2-7; size: few; V: TRBV6-6; DNA: TGTGCCAGCAGTCTCGGACAGATCTACGAGCAGTACTTC; CDR3: CASSLGQIYEQYF
D: -; J: TRBJ2-1; size: many; V: TRBV7-2; DNA: TGTGCCAGCAGCTTAGCATCCGGGGTGGATGAGCAGTTCTTC; CDR3: CASSLASGVDEQFF
D: -; J: TRBJ1-6; size: -; V: TRBV7-8; DNA: TGTGCCAGCAGCTTAGATAAGGGGGTCGGCTCACCCCTCAACTTT; CDR3: CASSLDKGVGSPLNF
D: -; J: TRBJ2-5; size: many; V: TRBV13; DNA: TGTGCCAGCAGCTTATCAGGGGCACAAGAGACCCAGTACTTC; CDR3: CASSLSGAQETQYF
D: -; J: TRBJ2-5; size: -; V: TRBV29-1; DNA: TGCAGCACCAGGGACCCCTACCGGGAAGAGACCCAGTACTTC; CDR3: CSTRDPYREETQYF
D: -; J: TRBJ1-2; size: few; V: TRBV19; DNA: TGTGCCAGTATTGGATCGGGGGCTGGCTATGGCTACACCTTC; CDR3: CASIGSGAGYGYTF
D: TRBD1; J: TRBJ2-1; size: few; V: TRBV16; DNA: TGTGCCAGCAGCCTTAGGACAGGGGCCTCCATCTACAATGAGCAGTTCTTC; CDR3: CASSLRTGASIYNEQFF
D: -; J: TRBJ1-2; size: -; V: TRBV27; DNA: TGTGCCAGCAGTTTAACCCTTAGGCCTTCTAACTATGGCTACACCTTC; CDR3: CASSLTLRPSNYGYTF
D: TRBD1; J: TRBJ2-2; size: many; V: TRBV10-3; DNA: TGTGCCATCCTGGGACAGGGTAACACCGGGGAGCTGTTTTTT; CDR3: CAILGQGNTGELFF
D: -; J: TRBJ1-1; size: -; V: TRBV6-2/TRBV6-3; DNA: TGTGCCAGCAGTTACTCGGCCAGGACTTTCTTT; CDR3: CASSYSARTFF
D: -; J: TRBJ1-1; size: many; V: TRBV30; DNA: TGTGCCTGGAAGGGACTGCGGGATGAAGCTTTCTTT; CDR3: CAWKGLRDEAFF
D: -; J: TRBJ2-4; size: few; V: TRBV4-1; DNA: TGCGCCAGCAGCCTTGAACTCAATCCCAGGTCCAAAAACATTCAGTACTTC; CDR3: CASSLELNPRSKNIQYF
D: -; J: TRBJ1-5; size: many; V: TRBV20-1; DNA: TGCAGTGCCACTCCCCAGGGCAATCAGCCCCAGCATTTT; CDR3: CSATPQGNQPQHF
D: -; J: TRBJ2-5; size: -; V: TRBV5-1; DNA: TGCGCCAGCAGCTTGGCTCGGCCGTTAGAGACCCAGTACTTC; CDR3: CASSLARPLETQYF
D: -; J: TRBJ2-6; size: few; V: TRBV6-1; DNA: TGTGCCAGCAGTGAACTGATCTACTCTGGGGCCAACGTCCTGACTTTC; CDR3: CASSELIYSGANVLTF
D: -; J: TRBJ1-6; size: few; V: TRBV6-5; DNA: TGTGCCAGCAGTTACGCGGGACGGCGCAATTCACCCCTCCACTTT; CDR3: CASSYAGRRNSPLHF
D: -; J: TRBJ1-2; size: many; V: TRBV28; DNA: TGTGCCAGCAGTTTAGGGGGCAGGGAGGCCCAAGGCTACACCTTC; CDR3: CASSLGGREAQGYTF
D: TRBD1; J: TRBJ1-3; size: -; V: TRBV7-2; DNA: TGTGCCAGCAGCCCACAGGGGGCGGTTGGAAACACCATATATTTT; CDR3: CASSPQGAVGNTIYF
D: -; J: TRBJ1-1; size: many; V: TRBV6-5; DNA: TGTGCCAGCATAAGGGACAAGAACACTGAAGCTTTCTTT; CDR3: CASIRDKNTEAFF
D: -; J: TRBJ2-3; size: many; V: TRBV3-1; DNA: TGTGCCAGCAGCCAAGTAAGCACAGATACGCAGTATTTT; CDR3: CASSQVSTDTQYF
D: -; J: TRBJ2-1; size: few; V: TRBV3-1; DNA: TGTGCCAGCAGCCGATTAGGGGGGGAGCAGTTCTTC; CDR3: CASSRLGGEQFF
D: -; J: TRBJ2-1; size: few; V: TRBV6-2/TRBV6-3; DNA: TGTGCCAGCAGTTCAAAACCCTACAAGGGGGGGGGCGCCCGGTTCTTC; CDR3: CASSSKPYKGGGARFF
D: -; J: TRBJ2-7; size: -; V: TRBV15; DNA: TGTGCCACCAGCAGAGCTGGTAACGAGCAGTACTTC; CDR3: CATSRAGNEQYF
D: -; J: TRBJ1-1; size: many; V: TRBV20-1; DNA: TGCAGTGCTAGAGATCTTAGGTGGCTGACTGAAGCTTTCTTT; CDR3: CSARDLRWLTEAFF
D: TRBD1; J: TRBJ2-1; size: few; V: TRBV28; DNA: TGTGCCAGCAAATCGGACAGGGGGCTTTTCTACAATGAGCAGTTCTTC; CDR3: CASKSDRGLFYNEQFF
D: TRBD2; J: TRBJ2-5; size: few; V: TRBV6-5; DNA: TGTGCCAGCAGTTACAGATGGCGGGGGGCGGACGAGACCCAGTACTTC; CDR3: CASSYRWRGADETQYF
D: -; J: TRBJ2-6; size: -; V: TRBV19; DNA: TGTGCCAGTACCAATGGGGGTGCTGGGGCCAACGTCCTGACTTTC; CDR3: CASTNGGAGANVLTF
D: -; J: TRBJ1-6; size: many; V: TRBV5-1; DNA: TGCGCCAGCAGCCTGGAGGGGGGGGTCGGGTCACCCCTCCACTTT; CDR3: CASSLEGGVGSPLHF
D: TRBD1; J: TRBJ1-6; size: many; V: TRBV12-3/TRBV12-4; DNA: TGTGCCAGCAGTTGGACAGGGAATAATTCACCCCTCCACTTT; CDR3: CASSWTGNNSPLHF
D: -; J: TRBJ2-1; size: -; V: TRBV12-3/TRBV12-4; DNA: TGTGCCAGCAGTGCGCCGGGGGGCGCTTACAATGAGCAGTTCTTC; CDR3: CASSAPGGAYNEQFF
D: TRBD2; J: TRBJ2-3; size: few; V: TRBV20-1; DNA: TGCAGTGCGAGAACTAGCGGGGAAATCACAGATACGCAGTATTTT; CDR3: CSARTSGEITDTQYF
D: TRBD2; J: TRBJ2-7; size: -; V: TRBV7-2; DNA: TGTGCCAGCAGCTTAGTGGCTAGCGGGGACGAGCAGTACTTC; CDR3: CASSLVASGDEQYF
D: -; J: TRBJ2-1; size: many; V: TRBV7-9; DNA: TGTGCCAGCAGCACCCGCACCCCCGGACAGTACAATGAGCAGTTCTTC; CDR3: CASSTRTPGQYNEQFF